Below, 14 T cell receptor beta chains from the same sample are listed, as sequenced in a study of shared clonotypes between healthy human individuals (TCRdb year 2020). CD8 naive samples consisted of CD45RO-negative cells that were positively selected for CCR7, yielding a CD45RA+CCR7+ population without TemRA cells. Receptors were amplified or captured by the immunoSEQ multiplex PCR assay. This immuneACCESS table, as held by TCRdb, lists in-frame sequences with V and J called but not all clones. Of the missing ones, under half trace to an unresolved V gene in checked studies; the others have no known cause. In this sample the table shows roughly 1,800,000 clones, about 94% of which occur a single time. The ten largest make up roughly 1% of the sample. The sequenced sample was naive CD8+ T cells sorted from blood. The cell subset or site label, read with the paper, signifies: CD45RA+CCR7+. The receptors stem from a young man in good health.

This clone came up once. J is TRBJ2-1 and V is TRBV6-5; no firm D call. Germline assignment: CDR1 MNHEY and CDR2 SVGAGI. Trimming left V 5 bases short and J 4 bases short, with 12 bases between. This CDR3 contains 14 residues. CDR3 sequence (DNA): TGTGCCAGCAGTGTGACGGGCGTTTACAATGAGCAGTTCTTC. It yields the protein CASSVTGVYNEQFF.

The chain combines TRBV7-8 with TRBJ2-7, with 8 bases identical to TRBD2. CDR3 length: 15 residues. Germline V CDR1 and CDR2: SGHVS, FQNEAQ. Unmatched junction bases numbered 7, after V lost 1 base and J lost 5 bases. The CDR3 DNA reads TGTGCCAGCAGCTTAGGCGGGACTAGTTTCAACGAGCAGTACTTC. Its protein is CASSLGGTSFNEQYF.

The V call is TRBV9, the J call TRBJ2-3, with D possibly matching TRBD2 (5 bases). V was trimmed by 0 bases and J by 0 bases, leaving 17 bases between them. The CDR3 extends over 18 amino acids. Germline V gene sequence: CDR1 SGDLS, CDR2 YYNGEE. The CDR3 DNA reads TGTGCCAGCAGCGTAGCTACTAGTCCCTACTTTAGCACAGATACGCAGTATTTT. Translated: CASSVATSPYFSTDTQYF.

V usage is TRBV27 and J usage is TRBJ2-1; TRBD2 matches at 8 bases. Per germline, CDR1 MNHEY and CDR2 SMNVEV (reference sequence). The CDR3 extends over 16 amino acids. Germline trimming cut 1 base from V and 4 bases from J; bases unmatched to any gene: 6. CDR3 region: CASSLFAGGRYNEQFF. As DNA, the CDR3 is TGTGCCAGCAGTTTATTTGCGGGGGGCAGGTACAATGAGCAGTTCTTC.

This chain connects TRBV7-2 to TRBJ2-7; 9 bases agree with TRBD2. Germline CDR1 is SGHTA and CDR2 is FQGNSA. The CDR3 is made up of 15 amino acids. V shed 1 base and J 0 bases; nucleotides not matched to a gene: 1. CDR3 protein: CASSLELAGSYEQYF. The CDR3 DNA is TGTGCCAGCAGCTTAGAACTAGCGGGCTCCTACGAGCAGTACTTC. Together with reference TRBV7-2 and TRBJ2-7, the CDR3 gives the full variable domain: GAGVSQSPSNKVTEKGKDVELRCDPISGHTALYWYRQSLGQGLEFLIYFQGNSAPDKSGLPSDRFSAERTGGSVSTLTIQRTQQEDSAVYLCASSLELAGSYEQYFGPGTRLTVT.

The chain uses TRBV28 and TRBJ2-7; D tentatively fits TRBD1 or TRBD2 (5 bases each). The length of the CDR3 is 14 residues. The V end was cut by 6 bases, the J end by 7 bases, with 19 bases between. Looked up from germline, CDR1 is MDHEN and CDR2 is SYDVKM. The DNA for the CDR3 is TGTGCCAGCAGCCATGGGGGAGCCCCAATTGAGCAGTACTTC. Amino acid sequence: CASSHGGAPIEQYF.

This clone occurred once. The genes are TRBV27 and TRBJ2-5, with a weak D call TRBD1 (6 bases). The germline V gene encodes CDR1 MNHEY and CDR2 SMNVEV (reference sequence). V was pared by 5 bases and J by 0 bases, with 10 bases between. This CDR3 comprises 14 residues. The CDR3 sequence: CASSRTGYQETQYF. CDR3 DNA sequence: TGTGCCAGCAGTCGCACAGGGTACCAAGAGACCCAGTACTTC.

The genes are TRBV7-9 and TRBJ2-2; a possible D gene is TRBD2 (5 bases). Germline V gene data show CDR1 as SEHNR and CDR2 as FQNEAQ (reference sequence). The CDR3 covers 16 residues. V lost 0 bases and J 6 bases, leaving 14 bases between the germline ends. The CDR3 DNA reads TGTGCCAGCAGCTTAGCCCCCGGGAAGGGTTCCGGGGAGCTGTTTTTT. This translates into CASSLAPGKGSGELFF.

The chain joins TRBV27 to TRBJ2-1; 9 bases match TRBD2. Looked up from germline, CDR1 is MNHEY and CDR2 is SMNVEV (reference sequence). Trimming took 0 bases from V and 9 from J; bases not matched to a gene: 15. The CDR3 has 18 amino acids. CDR3: CASSLSVASGALSAEQFF. The CDR3 region has the DNA TGTGCCAGCAGTTTATCAGTGGCTAGCGGGGCCCTTTCAGCTGAGCAGTTCTTC.

This clone appeared a single time. The genes are TRBV2 and TRBJ1-1; D not resolved. V was trimmed by 6 bases and J by 4 bases, leaving 12 bases between them. Germline CDR1 reads SNHLY; CDR2 reads FYNNEI. The CDR3 consists of 13 residues. The CDR3 sequence is CASRDPGPTEAFF. The CDR3 DNA is TGTGCCAGCAGGGACCCAGGTCCCACTGAAGCTTTCTTT.

The genes are TRBV4-2 and TRBJ2-1; 12 bases match TRBD2. This CDR3 is built from 16 residues. Per the germline V gene, CDR1 is LGHNA and CDR2 is YNFKEQ. The junction had 6 bases not matched to a gene; V was cut back by 0 bases and J by 9 bases. CDR3 loop: CASSQDRSSGGGEQFF. In DNA form, the CDR3 reads TGTGCCAGCAGCCAAGATCGGTCTAGCGGGGGGGGTGAGCAGTTCTTC.

The count of this clone is one. The chain uses TRBV4-3 and TRBJ2-7; 7 nucleotides agree with TRBD2. The germline V gene encodes CDR1 LGHNA and CDR2 YSLEER. The CDR3 totals 15 residues. With V trimmed by 2 bases and J by 2 bases, 6 bases remained unmatched. DNA of the CDR3: TGCGCCAGCAGCCAAACTAGCGATCTTACCTACGAGCAGTACTTC. It translates to CASSQTSDLTYEQYF.

The chain employs TRBV5-6 and TRBJ1-4; 7 bases align to TRBD1. Germline loops: CDR1 SGHDT, CDR2 YYEEEE. The V and J ends lost 3 bases and 2 bases, in that order; junction bases with no gene match: 4. This CDR3 has 15 residues. CDR3 amino acids: CASSSMTGTNEKLFF. The DNA for the CDR3 is TGTGCCAGCAGCTCAATGACAGGGACTAATGAAAAACTGTTTTTT.

The CDR3 nucleotides are TGTGCCAGCAGACCGGGACAGGGTTGGACTGAAGCTTTCTTT. Its protein product is CASRPGQGWTEAFF. The chain combines TRBV6-5 with TRBJ1-1, with TRBD1 matching over 9 bases. CDR1 MNHEY and CDR2 SVGAGI come from the germline V gene. The CDR3 consists of 14 residues. Trimming removed 6 bases from V and 5 bases from J; junction bases left unmatched: 7.